This T cell receptor (beta chain) was recorded in a study of patients and donors after allogeneic stem cell transplantation (dated by TCRdb to 2019 to 2021). From the cysteine up to the phenylalanine, the CDR3 has a length of 13 residues. Only CDR3 DNA is held: 39 bases, read in frame from base 1. The germline ends are 11 bases apart after V is trimmed by 1 base and J by 8 bases. This clonotype was counted a few times. The target of this receptor is not known. The record has no base qualities; no much larger clone is one base away. The library relied on RT-PCR. Instrument on record: NextSeq 550. Using fastp at Q25 and MiXCR, TCRdb reprocessed the public reads and kept productive beta chains. Each record represents a unique CDR3 protein, reported with the most common genes and DNA among its rows. The sample table shows about 210,000 distinct CDR3 sequences, and about 38% are seen once. Around a tenth of the sample is taken by the ten largest.

The sequenced material came from blood, either unsorted or a sorted T cell fraction (not recorded which). The receptor chain draws on TRBV12-3 or TRBV12-4 and TRBJ1-2, with TRBD1 perhaps the D gene, on 5 matching bases. The receptor was isolated from a human donor who was either an allogeneic HSCT recipient or a stem cell or donor lymphocyte infusion donor (not recorded which). It is not recorded whose cells these are; they may come from a transplant donor. The DNA is TGTGCCAGCAGTTTAGGTGAAGGGGTCGGCTACACCTTC. It is translated as CASSLGEGVGYTF.